The present T cell receptor (beta chain) was sequenced within a study of T cells in Graves' hyperthyroidism and ophthalmopathy. Study-wide points: A model of 13 V-J pairs discriminated ophthalmopathy from stable hyperthyroidism. With a median lead of approximately 6 months before onset, the model predicted ophthalmopathy.

RNA transcripts gave rise to amplified TCR beta CDR3 regions. First-round RT-PCR targeting the TCR CDR3 was performed with the HTBI primer set. In TCRdb, the multiplex PCR reads were re-called with MiXCR into one record per CDR3 protein. The data show about 760,000 distinct CDR3 sequences, roughly a third seen once. These patients, aged 18 to 65, had recently diagnosed hyperthyroidism lasting under 2 months. This clonotype has ten or more counts. Antigen unknown. The sequencing input was blood. This TCR derives from a woman in her thirties or forties with Graves' hyperthyroidism.

The CDR3 DNA sequence: TGTGCCAGCAGGAGGGATCTAGGCACTGAAGCTTTCTTT. Its translation: CASRRDLGTEAFF. The chain recombines TRBV2 with TRBJ1-1; D is uncertain. The V gene lost 6 bases and the J gene lost 4 bases, with 12 bases spanning the gap. Germline CDR1 reads SNHLY; CDR2 reads FYNNEI. This CDR3 is 13 amino acids long.